This T cell receptor (beta chain) was sequenced during a study of persistence of HIV-infected CD4 T cells. Cells were stimulated with overlapping HIV-1 Gag 15-mer peptides. Memory cells lacking CD40L and CD69 with high CD45RO were sorted. This clone was observed a few times. Its antigen is unidentified. The libraries were made with immunoSEQ version 4 in survey mode. Only in-frame clones appear in the TCRdb table, and some are missing; sequencing was by immunoSEQ multiplex PCR. The sample consists of just over 35,000 clones, roughly 84% of them appearing once. The CDR3 consists of 14 residues. Germline V CDR1 and CDR2: SNHLY, FYNNEI. Trimming removed 6 bases from V and 8 bases from J; junction bases left unmatched: 6.

This clonotype was sampled from an adult with HIV. The donor label of this sample is uncertain. V gene TRBV2 combines with J gene TRBJ1-6; TRBD1 matches 8 bases. Here the sequenced sample was cultured CD4+ T cells from PBMCs, taken from a patient who received antiretroviral therapy. The CDR3 coding sequence is TGTGCCAGCAGCCTCCAGGGGGCGTATTCACCCCTCCACTTT. As protein: CASSLQGAYSPLHF.